These T cell receptor beta chains were read from a single sample in a study of cytomegalovirus exposure and HLA in healthy donors. TCRdb keeps only in-frame clones here, not all; method: immunoSEQ multiplex PCR. The data show approximately 93,000 clones, 78% seen once. The specimen sequenced was PBMCs. The origin of the receptors is a woman in her 40s in good health and CMV-seronegative. Each CDR3 is given with its conserved first and last residue.

v_call,j_call,cdr3_aa
TRBV15,TRBJ1-2,CATSRDGGGYTF
TRBV6-5,TRBJ1-5,CASKRTDSNQPQHF
TRBV27,TRBJ1-6,CASSFQGQSSSPLHF
TRBV28,TRBJ1-5,CASNPTRRIDWNQPQHF
TRBV6-6,TRBJ1-1,CASSYSTGMNTEAFF
TRBV9,TRBJ1-1,CASSVDLNTEAFF
TRBV5-1,TRBJ1-4,CASSLDVRTNEKLFF
TRBV19,TRBJ1-1,CASATGGKMNTEAFF
TRBV5-1,TRBJ2-7,CASSSTSGYEQYF
TRBV9,TRBJ2-2,CASSPVTGSTGELFF
TRBV28,TRBJ2-5,CASSFPGVTETQYF
TRBV5-1,TRBJ2-2,CASSRAPGVSGELFF
TRBV27,TRBJ2-1,CASSFLFIGRNSNEQFF
TRBV9,TRBJ1-3,CASSRRGSGNTIYF
TRBV6-5,TRBJ2-7,CASRGSGRAREQYF
TRBV5-4,TRBJ2-1,CASSTGQIYNEQFF
TRBV28,TRBJ1-3,CASINTGNTIYF
TRBV19,TRBJ1-1,CASSMDLGRNTEAFF
TRBV29-1,TRBJ1-4,CSVAPGGEKLFF
TRBV7-9,TRBJ2-7,CASSLVGQGMDYEQYF
TRBV15,TRBJ2-7,CATSRAPGSHEQYF
TRBV5-1,TRBJ1-1,CASSLDRGTEAFF
TRBV5-4,TRBJ2-7,CASSGVAGVLLGEQYF
TRBV19,TRBJ1-1,CASRSPPGTGLGVEAFF
TRBV11-2,TRBJ1-1,CASSLGTAMNTEAFF
TRBV4-3,TRBJ2-1,CASSPSALSSSSYNEQFF
TRBV28,TRBJ2-7,CASSLLEQGDYEQYF
TRBV11-2,TRBJ2-2,CASSPRTGRFPGELFF
TRBV29-1,TRBJ1-1,CSVRKSRGWNTEAFF
TRBV5-4,TRBJ2-4,CASSPPGQGKNIQYF
TRBV6-5,TRBJ2-3,CASSYGIAGTTDTQYF
TRBV5-1,TRBJ1-1,CASMVGGNTEAFF
TRBV27,TRBJ1-2,CASSLQGSNYGYTF
TRBV19,TRBJ2-7,CASSIGSLADAYEQYF
TRBV18,TRBJ2-1,CASSPPSGSYNEQFF
TRBV7-2,TRBJ1-5,CTSSLTGDQPQHF
TRBV10-1,TRBJ2-7,CASSGGQGTDEQYF
TRBV28,TRBJ1-2,CASFGYGYTF
TRBV29-1,TRBJ1-2,CSSSTGDSGYTF
TRBV9,TRBJ2-3,CASSVSREGWTDTQYF
TRBV19,TRBJ1-5,CASSASVNQPQHF
TRBV11-2,TRBJ1-1,CASSRGVFVSTEAFF
TRBV19,TRBJ1-5,CASSNDKAGWIQPQHF